This T cell receptor beta chain originates from a study of blood T cell repertoires in COVID-19. Clones were read by immunoSEQ multiplex PCR, and TCRdb kept only the in-frame ones, dropping some. The data show fewer than 200,000 clones, roughly 87% seen once. CDR3 length: 18 amino acids. Germline lookup yields CDR1 KGHSH and CDR2 LQKENI. The ends lost 3 bases at V and 2 bases at J; junction bases unmatched: 13. The receptor comes from a woman between 50 and 59 years old with acute or convalescent COVID-19. The sample taken for sequencing was peripheral blood. The genes are TRBV18 and TRBJ2-7; 10 nucleotides align to TRBD1. CDR3 sequence: CASSPYGTGASPTYEQYF. CDR3 sequence (DNA): TGTGCCAGCTCACCCTATGGGACAGGGGCTTCCCCCACCTACGAGCAGTACTTC.